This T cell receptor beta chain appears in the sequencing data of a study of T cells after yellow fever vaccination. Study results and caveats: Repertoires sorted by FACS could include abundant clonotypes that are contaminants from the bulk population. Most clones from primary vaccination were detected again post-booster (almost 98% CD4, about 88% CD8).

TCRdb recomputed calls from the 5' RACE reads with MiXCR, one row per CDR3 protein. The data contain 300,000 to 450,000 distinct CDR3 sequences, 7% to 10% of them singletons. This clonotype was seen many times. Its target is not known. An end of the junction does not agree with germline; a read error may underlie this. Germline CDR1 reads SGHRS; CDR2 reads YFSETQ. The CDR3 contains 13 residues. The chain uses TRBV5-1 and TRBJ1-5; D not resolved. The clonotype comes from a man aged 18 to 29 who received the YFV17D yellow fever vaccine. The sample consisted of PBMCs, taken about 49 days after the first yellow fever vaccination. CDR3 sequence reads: CASSPDSNQPQHF. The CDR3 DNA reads TGTGCCAGCAGCCCCGATAGCAATCAGCCCCAGCATTTT. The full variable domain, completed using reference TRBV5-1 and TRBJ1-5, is KAGVTQTPRYLIKTRGQQVTLSCSPISGHRSVSWYQQTPGQGLQFLFEYFSETQRNKGNFPGRFSGRQFSNSRSEMNVSTLELGDSALYLCASSPDSNQPQHFGDGTRLSIL.